Below, 10 T cell receptor beta chains from the same sample are listed, as sequenced in a study of OX40 agonist ivuxolimab in advanced cancers. Here immunoSEQ multiplex PCR was the method, and the copy in TCRdb shows in-frame clones only, minus some. The sample has some 49,000 clones; over 75% are singletons. The sequences come from CD4+ or CD8+ T cells sorted from blood, collected in a trial of the OX40 agonist ivuxolimab. These TCRs come from an adult with an advanced solid tumor such as melanoma, head and neck, liver or kidney cancer.

The V gene is TRBV5-1, the J gene TRBJ2-1; 9 bases fit TRBD2. With 5 bases clipped from V and 4 bases from J, the junction kept 13 bases outside the gene matches. Germline V CDR1 and CDR2: SGHRS, YFSETQ. This CDR3 region has 17 residues. The chain's CDR3 is CASSMPAGGLGYNEQFF. CDR3 nucleotide sequence: TGCGCCAGCAGTATGCCGGCGGGAGGGCTTGGGTACAATGAGCAGTTCTTC.

Only a few counts were recorded for this clone. The chain links TRBV29-1 to TRBJ2-5; D assignment may be TRBD1 or TRBD2 (5 bases each). Germline V CDR1 and CDR2: SQVTM, ANQGSEA. Deletions cut 4 bases from V and 1 base from J, with 10 bases between. The CDR3 loop spans 13 amino acids. This CDR3 is CSVVGTAQETQYF. CDR3 nucleotide sequence: TGCAGCGTTGTTGGGACGGCCCAAGAGACCCAGTACTTC.

The rearrangement links TRBV19 to TRBJ1-1; D remains unclear. The CDR3 sequence is 13 residues long. Per germline, CDR1 LNHDA and CDR2 SQIVND (reference sequence). V gave up 2 bases and J gave up 2 bases, with 6 bases separating them. Written as DNA, the CDR3 is TGTGCCAGTAGTATAAACAGTAACACTGAAGCTTTCTTT. It encodes CASSINSNTEAFF.

The rearrangement links TRBV18 to TRBJ1-1, with D possibly TRBD1 on 5 matching bases. With 1 base removed from V and 6 bases from J, the gap between germline ends came to 12 bases. The CDR3 has 14 residues. Germline loops: CDR1 KGHSH, CDR2 LQKENI. The CDR3 region has the DNA TGTGCCAGCTCACCACGGGCCAGGGATGCTGAAGCTTTCTTT. Its translation: CASSPRARDAEAFF.

J is TRBJ1-1 and V is TRBV19; no firm D call. The V end lost 0 bases, the J end lost 7 bases, and 15 bases lay between the germline ends. The germline V gene has CDR1 LNHDA and CDR2 SQIVND (reference sequence). The CDR3 sequence is 15 residues long. The CDR3 bases are TGTGCCAGTAGTATAGATATTCCAGGAGCCTTTGAAGCTTTCTTT. Its translation: CASSIDIPGAFEAFF.

The chain carries TRBV5-6 and TRBJ2-7; D might be TRBD2 (7 bases). Per germline, CDR1 SGHDT and CDR2 YYEEEE. The germline V and J ends were trimmed by 0 bases and 3 bases, with 16 bases remaining between them. CDR3 length equals 16 residues. In DNA form, the CDR3 reads TGTGCCAGCAGCTTGGTTGGAGGGGGGGCGAACTACGAGCAGTACTTC. Encoded protein: CASSLVGGGANYEQYF.

The chain combines TRBV19 with TRBJ2-7; 7 bases map to TRBD2. The CDR3 is 13 residues long. V lost 5 bases, J lost 3 bases, and 4 bases stayed unmatched. CDR1 and CDR2 (germline): LNHDA, SQIVND (reference sequence). Written as DNA, the CDR3 is TGTGCCAGTAGTGGACTAGGAGGCTACGAGCAGTACTTC. It codes for CASSGLGGYEQYF.

This clone has just one count. This chain connects TRBV6-1 to TRBJ1-1; TRBD1 agrees at 7 bases. After removal of 8 bases from V and 2 bases from J, the junction contained 5 bases not matched to a gene. CDR1 MNHNS and CDR2 SASEGT come from the germline V gene. The CDR3 spans 13 residues. The CDR3, as DNA: TGTGCCAGCGTTAGACAGGGAAACACTGAAGCTTTCTTT. Translation gives CASVRQGNTEAFF.

The chain is built from TRBV10-1 and TRBJ2-5, with D uncertain. Gene TRBJ2-7 matches the end of the DNA better, so the J call may be wrong. CDR1 WNHNN and CDR2 SYGVQD come from the germline V gene (reference sequence). The CDR3 extends over 16 amino acids. CDR3 bases: TGCGCCAGCAGTGAGTCTTTATGGCCATGGGGCTACGAGCAGTACTTC. Its protein product is CASSESLWPWGYEQYF.

In this sample, this clone turned up a few times. The rearrangement uses TRBV2 and TRBJ2-5; possible D gene TRBD1, 5 bases. Looked up from germline, CDR1 is SNHLY and CDR2 is FYNNEI. The CDR3 totals 14 residues. V lost 6 bases and J 2 bases, leaving 13 bases between the germline ends. DNA for the CDR3: TGTGCCAGCAGGGCCAAGGCAGGGCAAGAGACCCAGTACTTC. This codes for CASRAKAGQETQYF.